A selection of T cell receptor beta chains follows, all from one sample in a study of CD8 T cells in ankylosing spondylitis. In TCRdb, the 5' RACE reads were re-called with MiXCR into one record per CDR3 protein. The data contain 25,000 to 30,000 distinct CDR3 sequences, roughly 7.3% of them singletons. The sample consisted of blood. These receptor sequences come from a male donor with ankylosing spondylitis or in good health (not recorded which). Each CDR3 is given with its conserved first and last residue. The order of the fields is V gene, J gene, clone size, D gene, CDR3 protein, CDR3 DNA. D genes are given only for firm matches. Not all rows give a size; the values are once, few, many and, for expanded clones, a class.

v_call: TRBV28; j_call: TRBJ2-3; clone_size: -; d_call: TRBD2; cdr3_aa: CASSLAGGPGDTQYF; cdr3_nt: TGTGCCAGCAGTCTAGCGGGAGGGCCCGGAGATACGCAGTATTTT
v_call: TRBV29-1; j_call: TRBJ2-2; clone_size: -; d_call: -; cdr3_aa: CSVERAGELFF; cdr3_nt: TGCAGCGTTGAGAGGGCGGGGGAGCTGTTTTTT
v_call: TRBV20-1; j_call: TRBJ2-1; clone_size: many; d_call: TRBD2; cdr3_aa: CSAEPQRGTNEQFF; cdr3_nt: TGCAGTGCGGAGCCCCAGCGGGGTACCAATGAGCAGTTCTTC
v_call: TRBV10-2; j_call: TRBJ2-2; clone_size: -; d_call: TRBD1; cdr3_aa: CASTKGTGSVGELFF; cdr3_nt: TGCGCCAGCACCAAAGGGACAGGATCGGTCGGGGAGCTGTTTTTT
v_call: TRBV7-9; j_call: TRBJ1-4; clone_size: few; d_call: -; cdr3_aa: CASSSRQIGLFF; cdr3_nt: TGTGCCAGCAGCTCCCGACAGATAGGACTGTTTTTT
v_call: TRBV7-8; j_call: TRBJ1-3; clone_size: -; d_call: -; cdr3_aa: CASSLAGTAGNTIYF; cdr3_nt: TGTGCCAGCAGCTTAGCTGGAACAGCTGGAAACACCATATATTTT
v_call: TRBV12-3/TRBV12-4; j_call: TRBJ1-1; clone_size: -; d_call: -; cdr3_aa: CASRQGENTEAFF; cdr3_nt: TGTGCCAGCAGGCAGGGTGAGAACACTGAAGCTTTCTTT
v_call: TRBV20-1; j_call: TRBJ2-5; clone_size: -; d_call: -; cdr3_aa: CSARPRDWGETQYF; cdr3_nt: TGCAGTGCTAGGCCCCGAGATTGGGGGGAGACCCAGTACTTC
v_call: TRBV4-3; j_call: TRBJ2-2; clone_size: many; d_call: TRBD1; cdr3_aa: CASSQATGGSGELFF; cdr3_nt: TGCGCCAGCAGCCAAGCAACAGGGGGTTCCGGGGAGCTGTTTTTT
v_call: TRBV27; j_call: TRBJ2-1; clone_size: -; d_call: -; cdr3_aa: CASSSRQDNEQFF; cdr3_nt: TGTGCCAGCAGCTCCCGACAGGACAATGAGCAGTTCTTC
v_call: TRBV12-3/TRBV12-4; j_call: TRBJ1-1; clone_size: many; d_call: -; cdr3_aa: CASSRRDPGATEAFF; cdr3_nt: TGTGCCAGCAGTCGCCGGGACCCTGGGGCCACTGAAGCTTTCTTT
v_call: TRBV7-2; j_call: TRBJ1-1; clone_size: many; d_call: -; cdr3_aa: CASSWGGTEAFF; cdr3_nt: TGTGCCAGCAGCTGGGGGGGGACTGAAGCTTTCTTT
v_call: TRBV4-2; j_call: TRBJ1-4; clone_size: -; d_call: TRBD1; cdr3_aa: CASSHGLDRGRGEKLFF; cdr3_nt: TGTGCCAGCAGCCACGGACTGGACAGGGGAAGGGGTGAAAAACTGTTTTTT
v_call: TRBV6-2/TRBV6-3; j_call: TRBJ2-1; clone_size: few; d_call: TRBD2; cdr3_aa: CASSRTSGGNEQFF; cdr3_nt: TGTGCCAGCAGTAGGACTAGCGGGGGGAATGAGCAGTTCTTC
v_call: TRBV2; j_call: TRBJ2-1; clone_size: many; d_call: TRBD1; cdr3_aa: CASRRDRGLGDEQFF; cdr3_nt: TGTGCCAGCAGGAGGGACAGGGGGCTTGGGGATGAGCAGTTCTTC
v_call: TRBV4-1; j_call: TRBJ2-7; clone_size: few; d_call: -; cdr3_aa: CASSQLDPPEQYF; cdr3_nt: TGCGCCAGCAGCCAACTGGACCCTCCCGAGCAGTACTTC
v_call: TRBV9; j_call: TRBJ1-1; clone_size: -; d_call: -; cdr3_aa: CASSVAGRNTEAFF; cdr3_nt: TGTGCCAGCAGCGTAGCGGGCAGGAACACTGAAGCTTTCTTT
v_call: TRBV10-3; j_call: TRBJ2-2; clone_size: few; d_call: TRBD1; cdr3_aa: CAADRGPANTGELFF; cdr3_nt: TGTGCCGCAGACAGGGGGCCCGCGAACACCGGGGAGCTGTTTTTT
v_call: TRBV15; j_call: TRBJ2-3; clone_size: few; d_call: -; cdr3_aa: CATSRARSPDTQYF; cdr3_nt: TGTGCCACCTCAAGGGCGAGAAGTCCAGATACGCAGTATTTT
v_call: TRBV7-9; j_call: TRBJ2-1; clone_size: -; d_call: TRBD2; cdr3_aa: CASSTSGATGEQFF; cdr3_nt: TGTGCCAGCAGCACCAGCGGGGCGACGGGTGAGCAGTTCTTC
v_call: TRBV7-2; j_call: TRBJ2-7; clone_size: -; d_call: -; cdr3_aa: CASSLVGGTPYEQYF; cdr3_nt: TGTGCCAGCAGCTTAGTAGGGGGAACTCCCTACGAGCAGTACTTC
v_call: TRBV7-9; j_call: TRBJ2-7; clone_size: many; d_call: -; cdr3_aa: CASSPRQSSYEQYF; cdr3_nt: TGTGCCAGCAGCCCCAGACAGAGCTCCTACGAGCAGTACTTC
v_call: TRBV7-7; j_call: TRBJ2-3; clone_size: -; d_call: -; cdr3_aa: CASRVPWGPTDTQYF; cdr3_nt: TGTGCTAGCAGGGTCCCATGGGGCCCAACAGATACGCAGTATTTT
v_call: TRBV7-9; j_call: TRBJ2-2; clone_size: many; d_call: -; cdr3_aa: CASSLVTGELFF; cdr3_nt: TGTGCCAGCAGCTTAGTTACCGGGGAGCTGTTTTTT
v_call: TRBV24-1; j_call: TRBJ1-2; clone_size: many; d_call: -; cdr3_aa: CATSANAYGYTF; cdr3_nt: TGTGCCACCAGTGCAAACGCCTATGGCTACACCTTC
v_call: TRBV20-1; j_call: TRBJ2-2; clone_size: -; d_call: TRBD1; cdr3_aa: CSARVVGDRDTGELFF; cdr3_nt: TGCAGTGCTAGGGTGGTAGGGGACAGGGATACCGGGGAGCTGTTTTTT
v_call: TRBV7-2; j_call: TRBJ2-1; clone_size: many; d_call: -; cdr3_aa: CASSFTEETYNEQFF; cdr3_nt: TGTGCCAGCAGCTTTACCGAGGAGACCTACAATGAGCAGTTCTTC
v_call: TRBV4-3; j_call: TRBJ2-2; clone_size: many; d_call: -; cdr3_aa: CASSQDLITGELFF; cdr3_nt: TGCGCCAGCAGCCAAGATTTGATAACCGGGGAGCTGTTTTTT
v_call: TRBV28; j_call: TRBJ1-5; clone_size: -; d_call: -; cdr3_aa: CASSWSPYFEPQHF; cdr3_nt: TGTGCCAGCAGTTGGAGCCCCTATTTCGAGCCCCAGCATTTT
v_call: TRBV20-1; j_call: TRBJ2-1; clone_size: -; d_call: -; cdr3_aa: CSAREGGHHYNEQFF; cdr3_nt: TGCAGTGCTAGAGAGGGGGGGCACCACTACAATGAGCAGTTCTTC